A single sample is the source of the 16 T cell receptor beta chains below, sequenced in a study of blood T cells in healthy people across ages. Through a sample-barcoded 5' primer and a J-beta primer mix, a second PCR was run for roughly 7 to 11 cycles. Each CDR3 protein is one row after TCRdb ran MiXCR on the 5' RACE reads. The sample consists of hundreds of thousands of distinct CDR3 sequences, under 35% of them appearing once. Specimen: blood. These receptors were taken from a woman aged 80 or over in good health.

This clonotype was seen ten or more times. The gene calls are TRBV29-1 and TRBJ1-5; D is ambiguous. In germline, CDR1 is SQVTM, CDR2 ANQGSEA. V was cut by 6 bases and J by 3 bases, with 12 bases left in between. The CDR3 contains 13 residues. In DNA form, the CDR3 reads TGCAGCGTCCGAATGGCTAACAATCAGCCCCAGCATTTT. This gives the protein CSVRMANNQPQHF.

This clonotype showed up many times. The chain carries TRBV5-1 and TRBJ2-3; D perhaps matches TRBD1 (5 bases). Between the trimmed V and J ends, which lost 0 bases and 2 bases, there was a span of 7 bases. The CDR3 spans 14 residues. The germline V gene has CDR1 SGHRS and CDR2 YFSETQ. Here the CDR3 reads CASSLEGVTDTQYF. The CDR3 nucleotides are TGCGCCAGCAGCTTGGAAGGGGTCACAGATACGCAGTATTTT. Drawing the rest from reference TRBV5-1 and TRBJ2-3, the complete variable domain is KAGVTQTPRYLIKTRGQQVTLSCSPISGHRSVSWYQQTPGQGLQFLFEYFSETQRNKGNFPGRFSGRQFSNSRSEMNVSTLELGDSALYLCASSLEGVTDTQYFGPGTRLTVL.

The sample holds many counts of this clonotype. This sequence joins TRBV20-1 and TRBJ2-3, with 10 bases aligning to TRBD2. Germline loops: CDR1 DFQATT, CDR2 SNEGSKA (reference sequence). This CDR3 has 15 amino acids. Trimming at V came to 5 bases and at J to 2 bases, leaving 7 bases not matched to a gene. This chain's CDR3 is CSAGPSGGLTDTQYF. CDR3 DNA sequence: TGCAGTGCTGGCCCTAGCGGGGGTCTCACAGATACGCAGTATTTT.

The chain is built from TRBV5-1 and TRBJ2-2; 7 bases are shared with TRBD2. The length of the CDR3 is 17 residues. Germline CDR1 SGHRS, CDR2 YFSETQ. The ends lost 1 base at V and 4 bases at J; junction bases unmatched: 10. CDR3 protein: CASSLRPGGGTTGELFF. DNA for the CDR3: TGCGCCAGCAGCTTGAGGCCTGGCGGGGGAACCACCGGGGAGCTGTTTTTT.

The CDR3 sequence: CAISDSRLAGGKSSYNEQYF. The CDR3 DNA reads TGTGCCATCAGTGACTCCAGACTAGCGGGGGGCAAGAGCTCCTACAATGAGCAGTACTTC. The chain uses TRBV10-3 and TRBJ2-7, with TRBD2 matching over 13 bases. Trimming cost V 3 bases and J 7 bases; bases outside gene matches: 21. CDR3 length equals 20 residues. Germline V gene data show CDR1 as ENHRY and CDR2 as SYGVKD.

In this sample, this clonotype turned up many times. The rearrangement links TRBV7-2 to TRBJ2-5; 8 bases fit TRBD1. Germline CDR1 reads SGHTA; CDR2 reads FQGNSA. There are 13 residues in the CDR3. With V trimmed by 6 bases and J by 4 bases, 4 bases remained unmatched. For the CDR3, the DNA is TGTGCCAGCAGTCCCGGACAGGGAGAGACCCAGTACTTC. Translated: CASSPGQGETQYF.

The chain carries TRBV3-1 and TRBJ2-5; no definite D call. Germline-derived CDR1 and CDR2 are LGHDT and YNNKEL (reference sequence). The V and J ends lost 1 base and 13 bases respectively, with 13 bases between them. The CDR3 length is 12 residues. DNA for the CDR3: TGTGCCAGCAGCCAAGCAGGTATAGGTCGGTACTTC. Encoded protein: CASSQAGIGRYF.

This clonotype was seen at least ten times. A much larger clone sits a single nucleotide away, making a read error possible. The chain is built from TRBV4-1 and TRBJ2-7; no reliable D call. Germline CDR1 reads MGHRA; CDR2 reads YSYEKL. V was trimmed by 1 base and J by 3 bases, leaving 13 bases between them. The CDR3 is 15 residues long. The CDR3 here is CASSQGASKGYEQYF. The DNA for the CDR3 is TGCGCCAGCAGCCAAGGGGCCAGTAAGGGCTACGAGCAGTACTTC.

This clonotype was observed many times. The chain links TRBV5-1 to TRBJ1-2, with no clear D. Germline V gives CDR1 SGHRS, CDR2 YFSETQ. The germline V and J ends were trimmed by 1 base and 0 bases, with 13 bases remaining between them. The CDR3 runs to 16 residues. Here the CDR3 reads CASSLSYSQTNYGYTF. DNA for the CDR3: TGCGCCAGCAGCTTGTCCTATTCCCAAACTAACTATGGCTACACCTTC.

The chain uses TRBV7-2 and TRBJ2-1; D call uncertain. Germline V lookup: CDR1 SGHTA, CDR2 FQGNSA. Trimming removed 5 bases at V and 2 bases at J, with 13 bases between. The CDR3 is made up of 15 amino acids. Here the CDR3 DNA reads TGTGCCAGCAGCCTTGGACCGGCACCCTACAATGAGCAGTTCTTC. Its protein product is CASSLGPAPYNEQFF.

Comment on this clonotype: A much larger clone differs by one base, so this may be a read error. This chain joins TRBV6-1 and TRBJ1-5; 9 bases are a match to TRBD1. Near its end, the DNA agrees better with TRBJ2-3, so the J call may be wrong. The CDR3 runs 17 residues. CDR1 MNHNS and CDR2 SASEGT come from the germline V gene. The CDR3 region is CASSAGTGNFGNQPQYF. DNA of the CDR3: TGTGCCAGCAGTGCTGGGACAGGGAATTTTGGCAATCAGCCCCAGTATTTT.

In this sample, this clonotype turned up a few times. A junction end diverges from the germline sequence, so it may reflect a read error. The chain links TRBV4-3 to TRBJ2-6, with D tentatively TRBD1 (6 bases). Germline CDR1 is LGHNA and CDR2 is YSLEER. The CDR3 is 17 amino acids. CDR3 protein: CASSPPRDTSGANVRTF. CDR3 nucleotides: TGCGCCAGCAGCCCCCCCCGGGACACATCTGGGGCCAACGTCCGGACTTTC.

This clonotype has more than one count but fewer than ten. The chain employs TRBV20-1 and TRBJ1-5, with 10 bases identical to TRBD1. Germline values: CDR1 DFQATT, CDR2 SNEGSKA (reference sequence). With 0 bases clipped from V and 6 bases from J, the junction kept 5 bases outside the gene matches. This CDR3 has 15 amino acids. CDR3 in amino acids: CSAREPTGGLQPQHF. The CDR3 bases are TGCAGTGCTAGAGAGCCGACAGGGGGCCTTCAGCCCCAGCATTTT.

This clonotype was seen at least ten times. The chain uses TRBV15 and TRBJ2-5; D might be TRBD2 (6 bases). The CDR3 runs to 16 residues. V was trimmed by 1 base and J by 5 bases, leaving 17 bases between them. Germline V gene data show CDR1 as LNHNV and CDR2 as YYDKDF (reference sequence). CDR3 residues: CATSRGSIGGKETQYF. Written as DNA, the CDR3 is TGTGCCACCAGCAGAGGCAGCATCGGCGGGAAGGAGACCCAGTACTTC.

In nucleotides, the CDR3 is TGTGCCTGGAGTGTCGGGGGGGCGTACAATGAGCAGTTCTTC. This sequence encodes CAWSVGGAYNEQFF. The chain joins TRBV30 to TRBJ2-1; TRBD2 matches 8 bases. The V and J ends lost 0 bases and 4 bases, in that order; junction bases with no gene match: 2. The germline gives CDR1 GTSNPN, CDR2 SVGIG (reference sequence). CDR3 length equals 14 residues. Full variable domain (outside the CDR3, taken from reference TRBV30 and TRBJ2-1): SQTIHQWPATLVQPVGSPLSLECTVEGTSNPNLYWYRQAAGRGLQLLFYSVGIGQISSEVPQNLSASRPQDRQFILSSKKLLLSDSGFYLCAWSVGGAYNEQFFGPGTRLTVL.

As concerns this clonotype: This could be a read error, since a much larger clone is one nucleotide away. This chain joins TRBV28 and TRBJ2-3, with D uncertain. This CDR3 is built from 17 residues. In germline, CDR1 is MDHEN, CDR2 SYDVKM. CDR3 sequence (DNA): TGTGCCAGCAGTCCCTCCCCCTCTACTCCCTCCACAGATACGCAGGATTTT. It is translated as CASSPSPSTPSTDTQDF.